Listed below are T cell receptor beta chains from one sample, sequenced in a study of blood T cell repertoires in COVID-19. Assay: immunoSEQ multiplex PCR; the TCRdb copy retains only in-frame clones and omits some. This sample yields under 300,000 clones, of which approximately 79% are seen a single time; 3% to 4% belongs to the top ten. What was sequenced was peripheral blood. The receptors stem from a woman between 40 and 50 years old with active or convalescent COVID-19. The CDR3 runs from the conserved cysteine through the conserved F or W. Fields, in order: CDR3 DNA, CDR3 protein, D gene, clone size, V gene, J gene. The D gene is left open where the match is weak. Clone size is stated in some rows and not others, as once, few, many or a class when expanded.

CDR3nt: TGTGCCAGCAGCCAACTATTCGACAGGGGGGAAGCTTTCTTT
CDR3aa: CASSQLFDRGEAFF
d_gene: TRBD1
abundance: .
v_gene: TRBV4-2
j_gene: TRBJ1-1

CDR3nt: TGTGCCAGCAGCCAAGATGCGGGGCATGTCGGTGAAAAACTGTTTTTT
CDR3aa: CASSQDAGHVGEKLFF
d_gene: .
abundance: .
v_gene: TRBV3-1/TRBV3-2
j_gene: TRBJ1-4

CDR3nt: TGTGCCAGCAGTTTACTGACAGCTTTGGGGAACACTGAAGCTTTCTTT
CDR3aa: CASSLLTALGNTEAFF
d_gene: .
abundance: few
v_gene: TRBV27
j_gene: TRBJ1-1

CDR3nt: TGTGCCAGCCACTATTTCGGGGACAGCGGCTACACCTTC
CDR3aa: CASHYFGDSGYTF
d_gene: TRBD1
abundance: .
v_gene: TRBV28
j_gene: TRBJ1-2

CDR3nt: TGTGCCAGTAGGGACAGGGGGAGTTCACCCCTCCACTTT
CDR3aa: CASRDRGSSPLHF
d_gene: TRBD1
abundance: .
v_gene: TRBV19
j_gene: TRBJ1-6

CDR3nt: TGCGCCAGCAGCCCAGGACTTAACAGGGATCAGCCCCAGCATTTT
CDR3aa: CASSPGLNRDQPQHF
d_gene: .
abundance: .
v_gene: TRBV5-1
j_gene: TRBJ1-5

CDR3nt: TGTGCCACCAGCAGTAGAGGCCAGCGGGGGGGCATCTTGGATGAGCAGTTCTTC
CDR3aa: CATSSRGQRGGILDEQFF
d_gene: TRBD2
abundance: .
v_gene: TRBV15
j_gene: TRBJ2-1

CDR3nt: TGTGCCAGTAGTATTGCGGGACAGGGATGGCAGCCCCAGCATTTT
CDR3aa: CASSIAGQGWQPQHF
d_gene: TRBD1
abundance: .
v_gene: TRBV19
j_gene: TRBJ1-5

CDR3nt: TGTGCCAGCAGTGACCGGGGGTCTAATGGCTACACCTTC
CDR3aa: CASSDRGSNGYTF
d_gene: .
abundance: .
v_gene: TRBV2
j_gene: TRBJ1-2

CDR3nt: TGTGCCAGCAGGGGGGACAGGCGGAATTCACCCCTCCACTTT
CDR3aa: CASRGDRRNSPLHF
d_gene: .
abundance: .
v_gene: TRBV21-1
j_gene: TRBJ1-6

CDR3nt: TGTGCCAGCAGTGAAAATAAGCTGTTTGCGCGAGGAACCGGGGAGCTGTTTTTT
CDR3aa: CASSENKLFARGTGELFF
d_gene: .
abundance: .
v_gene: TRBV6-1
j_gene: TRBJ2-2

CDR3nt: TGTGCCAGCAGCTTAGCCTCCAGCGGGGGTTTGTACTTC
CDR3aa: CASSLASSGGLYF
d_gene: TRBD2
abundance: .
v_gene: TRBV7-3
j_gene: TRBJ2-7

CDR3nt: TGTGCCAGCAGTTTAACAGGGGATGGCTACACCTTC
CDR3aa: CASSLTGDGYTF
d_gene: TRBD1
abundance: .
v_gene: TRBV28
j_gene: TRBJ1-2

CDR3nt: TGCGCCAGCAGCTTGGGGCCGGAGGGCGGCTACACCTTC
CDR3aa: CASSLGPEGGYTF
d_gene: .
abundance: .
v_gene: TRBV5-1
j_gene: TRBJ1-2

CDR3nt: TGTGCCAGCAGCTTGACACAGGGTCTATTCGGAAACACCATATATTTT
CDR3aa: CASSLTQGLFGNTIYF
d_gene: .
abundance: .
v_gene: TRBV28
j_gene: TRBJ1-3

CDR3nt: TGTGCCAGCAGCGTAGGAGCGGGGGGGAGCACAGATACGCAGTATTTT
CDR3aa: CASSVGAGGSTDTQYF
d_gene: TRBD2
abundance: .
v_gene: TRBV9
j_gene: TRBJ2-3

CDR3nt: TGCGCCAGCAGCCCCGACATGAACTACGAGCAGTACTTC
CDR3aa: CASSPDMNYEQYF
d_gene: .
abundance: .
v_gene: TRBV5-1
j_gene: TRBJ2-7

CDR3nt: TGTGCCAGCGGGGGGGCCTCAACTAGCACAGATACGCAGTATTTT
CDR3aa: CASGGASTSTDTQYF
d_gene: .
abundance: .
v_gene: TRBV28
j_gene: TRBJ2-3

CDR3nt: TGCAGCGCCGGGTACACTAATGAAAAACTGTTTTTT
CDR3aa: CSAGYTNEKLFF
d_gene: .
abundance: many
v_gene: TRBV29-1
j_gene: TRBJ1-4

CDR3nt: TGTGCCAGCAGACAGGGGGGGACCTATAATTCACCCCTCCACTTT
CDR3aa: CASRQGGTYNSPLHF
d_gene: TRBD1
abundance: .
v_gene: TRBV6-5
j_gene: TRBJ1-6

CDR3nt: TGTGCCAGCAGTGGGACAGGGGGGGCTTTCTTT
CDR3aa: CASSGTGGAFF
d_gene: TRBD1
abundance: .
v_gene: TRBV2
j_gene: TRBJ1-1

CDR3nt: TGTGCCAGCAGGCTACAGGGGGCGTCGACTGAAGCTTTCTTT
CDR3aa: CASRLQGASTEAFF
d_gene: TRBD1
abundance: many
v_gene: TRBV28
j_gene: TRBJ1-1

CDR3nt: TGTGCCAGCAGCTTGCAGGGGGTGGGAACTGAAGCTTTCTTT
CDR3aa: CASSLQGVGTEAFF
d_gene: TRBD1
abundance: .
v_gene: TRBV5-4
j_gene: TRBJ1-1

CDR3nt: TGTGCCAGCAGCCAACAGACAGGGGGAATTGGCGAGCAGTACTTC
CDR3aa: CASSQQTGGIGEQYF
d_gene: TRBD1
abundance: .
v_gene: TRBV3-1/TRBV3-2
j_gene: TRBJ2-7

CDR3nt: TGTGCCAGCAGTCCCTCGGGGTCTAACTATGGCTACACCTTC
CDR3aa: CASSPSGSNYGYTF
d_gene: .
abundance: .
v_gene: TRBV25-1
j_gene: TRBJ1-2

CDR3nt: TGTGCCAGCAGCCCACTCTCTGGGGCCAACGTCCTGACTTTC
CDR3aa: CASSPLSGANVLTF
d_gene: .
abundance: .
v_gene: TRBV5-6
j_gene: TRBJ2-6

CDR3nt: TGCGCCAGCAGACGAGGGGGGACTAGGTATATGGATACGCAGTATTTT
CDR3aa: CASRRGGTRYMDTQYF
d_gene: TRBD2
abundance: .
v_gene: TRBV5-1
j_gene: TRBJ2-3

CDR3nt: TGTGCCAGCAGCTTAGGTCCAGGGGGCGGAAACACCATATATTTT
CDR3aa: CASSLGPGGGNTIYF
d_gene: TRBD1
abundance: .
v_gene: TRBV11-2
j_gene: TRBJ1-3